A selection of T cell receptor beta chains follows, all from one sample in a study of OX40 agonist ivuxolimab in advanced cancers. Sequencing was performed with immunoSEQ multiplex PCR; in TCRdb, only in-frame clones are kept and a portion is missing. Found here are 52,000 or so clones, 80% to 85% of them singletons; the top ten hold roughly 4.5%. The sequencing used CD4+ or CD8+ T cells sorted from blood, collected in a trial of the OX40 agonist ivuxolimab. The receptor set was obtained from an adult with an advanced solid tumor such as melanoma, head and neck, liver or kidney cancer. The CDR3 runs from the conserved cysteine through the conserved F or W. A D gene is named only where the DNA matches it firmly. Not all rows give a size; the values are once, few, many and, for expanded clones, a class.

v_gene	abundance	d_gene	j_gene	CDR3nt	CDR3aa
TRBV29-1	.	TRBD1	TRBJ1-1	TGCAGCGGCGGAACAGGGGGGAGAGGCACTGAAGCTTTCTTT	CSGGTGGRGTEAFF
TRBV6-5	.	.	TRBJ1-2	TGTGCCAGCAGTTCTGAGGCCGTCTATGGCTACACCTTC	CASSSEAVYGYTF
TRBV6-4	.	TRBD2	TRBJ2-3	TGTGCCAGCAGCCGGGGACTAGCGGGAAGCACAGATACGCAGTATTTT	CASSRGLAGSTDTQYF
TRBV5-4	.	TRBD2	TRBJ2-2	TGTGCCAGCAGCCCGATGAGGTTTAGCGGGAGTACCGGGGAGCTGTTTTTT	CASSPMRFSGSTGELFF
TRBV4-2	.	TRBD2	TRBJ2-2	TGTGCCAGCAGCCAAGTCGGGACTAGAGGTGGGAGCGCCGGGGAGCTGTTTTTT	CASSQVGTRGGSAGELFF
TRBV27	.	TRBD2	TRBJ2-7	TGTGCCAGCAGTTTAGGGAGCGGGAGTTCGGGGGAGCAGTACTTC	CASSLGSGSSGEQYF
TRBV7-3	.	.	TRBJ2-2	TGTGCCAGCAGCTTAAACGGTGGGAGGAGCACCGGGGAGCTGTTTTTT	CASSLNGGRSTGELFF
TRBV5-1	.	.	TRBJ2-2	TGCGCCAGCAGCTTGGGCAATACGGACACCGGGGGGCTGTTTTTT	CASSLGNTDTGGLFF
TRBV7-2	.	TRBD2	TRBJ2-3	TGTGCCAGCAGCTTACGAGCGGGAGGTCGGGCAGATACGCAGTATTTT	CASSLRAGGRADTQYF
TRBV11-2	.	TRBD2	TRBJ2-5	TGTGCCAGCAGCTTGGCGGGAGGAAAAGAGACCCAGTACTTC	CASSLAGGKETQYF
TRBV6-1	.	TRBD1	TRBJ2-7	TGTGCCAGCAGGGTCGACAGGGGAGTGTCGGGGGAGCAGTACTTC	CASRVDRGVSGEQYF
TRBV27	few	.	TRBJ2-3	TGTGCCAGCAGTATAGGGGATGCCACAGATACGCAGTATTTT	CASSIGDATDTQYF
TRBV10-3	.	TRBD2	TRBJ2-4	TGTGCCATCAGTGAGTCGTCACACGGGGGGAACATTCAGTACTTC	CAISESSHGGNIQYF
TRBV6-1	few	.	TRBJ1-3	TGTGCCAGCAGTGAACAGGGCTCCGCTGGAAACACCATATATTTT	CASSEQGSAGNTIYF
TRBV21-1	medium-sized	.	TRBJ2-7	TGTGCCAGCAGCAATGCCCAGCGCCTCCTCTCCTACGAGCAGTACTTC	CASSNAQRLLSYEQYF
TRBV5-1	.	.	TRBJ2-1	TGCGCCAGCAGCTTGAACCCTAGCGTTAGAGACTCCTCCTACAATGAGCAGTTCTTC	CASSLNPSVRDSSYNEQFF
TRBV6-1	.	.	TRBJ2-5	TGTGCCAGCAGTGAGGTGTCTATGGGACTGGGTCAAGAGACCCAGTACTTC	CASSEVSMGLGQETQYF